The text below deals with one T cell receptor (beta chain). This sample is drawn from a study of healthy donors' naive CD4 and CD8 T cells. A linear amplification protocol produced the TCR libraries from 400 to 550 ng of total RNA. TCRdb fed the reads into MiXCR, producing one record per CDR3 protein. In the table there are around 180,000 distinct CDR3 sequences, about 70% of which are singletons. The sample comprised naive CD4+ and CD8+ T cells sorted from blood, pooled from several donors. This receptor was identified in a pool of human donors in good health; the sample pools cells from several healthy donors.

CDR3: CASSLVAADTQYF. Here the CDR3 DNA reads TGTGCCAGTAGCCTAGTCGCTGCAGATACGCAGTATTTT. The chain joins TRBV19 to TRBJ2-3; D not certain. The V end was cut by 6 bases, the J end by 4 bases, with 11 bases between. CDR1 LNHDA and CDR2 SQIVND come from the germline V gene (reference sequence). The CDR3 loop spans 13 amino acids.